The 18 T cell receptor beta chains below were found in one sample sequenced in a study of cytotoxic CD8 clonotypes in ibrutinib-treated CLL. Profiled with immunoSEQ multiplex PCR; TCRdb holds only in-frame clones, not every one. The data contain under 150,000 clones, around 90% of them singletons. The sequenced sample was PBMCs, obtained after 12 months of ibrutinib treatment. The receptors were sampled from a human donor with chronic lymphocytic leukemia.

CDR3 region: CASSSPSLGIGTQYF. CDR3 nucleotides: TGTGCCAGCAGCTCCCCTAGCTTGGGTATAGGGACCCAGTACTTC. This chain uses TRBV11-2 with TRBJ2-5, with a tentative D call TRBD2 (5 bases). CDR1 is SGHAT and CDR2 is FQNNGV in the germline V gene. This CDR3 has 15 amino acids. With 4 bases removed from V and 7 bases from J, the gap between germline ends came to 19 bases.

V gene TRBV27 combines with J gene TRBJ1-2; the D gene is possibly TRBD1 (5 bases). The CDR3 has 14 amino acids. CDR1 and CDR2 (germline): MNHEY, SMNVEV (reference sequence). Trimming stripped 5 bases from V and 0 bases from J, with 10 bases between. The CDR3 region has the DNA TGTGCCAGCAGTCCGGGGCCAGCTAACTATGGCTACACCTTC. This encodes CASSPGPANYGYTF.

CDR3 nucleotides: TGTGCCAGCTCACCAGGGGCGGAGACTAGCAATCAGCCCCAGCATTTT. Translation gives CASSPGAETSNQPQHF. The chain links TRBV18 to TRBJ1-5; weak D call: TRBD1 (5 bases). Per the germline V gene, CDR1 is KGHSH and CDR2 is LQKENI. V lost 2 bases to trimming and J lost 0 bases, with 11 bases between them. The CDR3 contains 16 residues.

The chain is built from TRBV7-8 and TRBJ1-4; tentative D call: TRBD1 (5 bases). The V end lost 2 bases, the J end lost 3 bases, and 10 bases lay between the germline ends. The germline CDR1 and CDR2 sequences are SGHVS and FQNEAQ. The CDR3 length is 15 residues. CDR3 bases: TGTGCCAGCAGCTTATTCAGGGAGGCTAATGAAAAACTGTTTTTT. This encodes CASSLFREANEKLFF.

This rearrangement joins TRBV27 to TRBJ2-7; D assignment may be TRBD1 or TRBD2 (6 bases each). The V and J ends lost 6 bases and 6 bases respectively, with 12 bases between them. This CDR3 is 12 amino acids long. In germline, CDR1 is MNHEY, CDR2 SMNVEV (reference sequence). As DNA, the CDR3 is TGTGCCAGCAGCCGTCCGGGGGCCGAGCAGTACTTC. Translation: CASSRPGAEQYF.

This clone has just a few counts. Compared with germline, one end of the junction differs, possibly owing to a read error. The V call is TRBV7-7, the J call TRBJ2-5, with TRBD1 matching over 7 bases. The CDR3 has 14 residues. The germline CDR1 and CDR2 sequences are SSHAT and FNYEAQ (reference sequence). The chain's CDR3 is CASSLRQGGETQYF. The CDR3 DNA sequence: TGTGCTAGCAGCTTACGACAGGGCGGTGAGACCCAGTACTTC.

J is TRBJ2-2 and V is TRBV11-2; 9 bases agree with TRBD1. The CDR3 is made up of 16 amino acids. With V trimmed by 5 bases and J by 7 bases, 11 bases remained unmatched. Germline lookup yields CDR1 SGHAT and CDR2 FQNNGV. This CDR3 is CASSLRPGTGIGELFF. CDR3 in DNA: TGTGCCAGCAGCCTACGTCCCGGGACAGGGATCGGGGAGCTGTTTTTT.

The V and J genes are TRBV7-2 and TRBJ2-7; D not resolved. CDR1 and CDR2 (germline): SGHTA, FQGNSA. V was clipped by 2 bases and J by 2 bases, with 10 bases between them. The CDR3 runs 14 residues. The CDR3 here is CASSLSKDTYEQYF. The DNA of the CDR3 is TGTGCCAGCAGCTTAAGTAAGGATACCTACGAGCAGTACTTC.

The V and J genes are TRBV7-6 and TRBJ2-1; 10 nucleotides agree with TRBD2. CDR1 is SGHVS and CDR2 is FNYEAQ in the germline V gene. V was clipped by 3 bases and J by 2 bases; unmatched bases: 4. The CDR3 spans 16 residues. Written as DNA, the CDR3 is TGTGCCAGCAGCTTGATCCTAGCGGGGGCCTACAATGAGCAGTTCTTC. This encodes CASSLILAGAYNEQFF.

The V gene is TRBV6-5, the J gene TRBJ2-1; the D call may be TRBD1 or TRBD2 (5 bases each). There are 12 residues in the CDR3. Germline values: CDR1 MNHEY, CDR2 SVGAGI. Trimming cost V 6 bases and J 6 bases, with 9 bases left between them. This CDR3 is CASSEGRNEQFF. CDR3 in DNA: TGTGCCAGCAGCGAGGGACGCAATGAGCAGTTCTTC.

This clone appeared a few times. The chain joins TRBV7-8 to TRBJ1-5; a possible D gene is TRBD1 (5 bases). V lost 2 bases and J 5 bases, leaving 10 bases between the germline ends. In germline, CDR1 is SGHVS, CDR2 FQNEAQ. The CDR3 consists of 14 residues. CDR3 sequence: CASSLQGYHQPQHF. The CDR3 DNA is TGTGCCAGCAGCTTACAGGGCTACCATCAGCCCCAGCATTTT.

The V and J genes are TRBV13 and TRBJ2-7; 8 nucleotides line up with TRBD2. CDR3 length: 15 amino acids. Germline lookup yields CDR1 PRHDT and CDR2 FYEKMQ (reference sequence). The V segment lost 5 bases and the J segment 2 bases; nucleotides outside the gene matches: 8. CDR3 sequence reads: CASSPTQAGAYEQYF. The CDR3 region has the DNA TGTGCCAGCAGCCCCACTCAAGCGGGGGCCTACGAGCAGTACTTC.

The chain is built from TRBV11-2 and TRBJ2-5; D is unclear. CDR1 and CDR2 from the germline V gene are SGHAT and FQNNGV. CDR3 length: 15 residues. Trimming stripped 1 base from V and 5 bases from J, with 14 bases between. The CDR3 DNA reads as TGTGCCAGCAGCTTAGTCGACCGCTCCCGGGAGACCCAGTACTTC. Translating it yields CASSLVDRSRETQYF.

J is TRBJ2-7 and V is TRBV27, with unresolved D. Trimming cost V 0 bases and J 6 bases, with 12 bases left between them. Germline assignment: CDR1 MNHEY and CDR2 SMNVEV (reference sequence). This CDR3 has 14 amino acids. CDR3 sequence (DNA): TGTGCCAGCAGTTTATCGAAAGTGGGCGTCGAGCAGTACTTC. Translation gives CASSLSKVGVEQYF.

The chain employs TRBV7-2 and TRBJ1-1, with D possibly matching TRBD1 (5 bases). Germline CDR1 and CDR2: SGHTA and FQGNSA. Deletions cut 0 bases from V and 6 bases from J, with 11 bases between. This CDR3 has 14 amino acids. The CDR3 bases are TGTGCCAGCAGCTTAGCCTCCGGGACGTCTGAAGCTTTCTTT. Translating gives CASSLASGTSEAFF.

V and J are TRBV10-3 and TRBJ2-7; D possibly corresponds to TRBD1 (5 bases). Germline V gives CDR1 ENHRY, CDR2 SYGVKD. Trimming stripped 2 bases from V and 12 bases from J, with 14 bases between. The CDR3 loop spans 12 amino acids. The CDR3 sequence is CAISEQGYRAYF. DNA of the CDR3: TGTGCCATCAGTGAGCAGGGTTACCGGGCGTACTTC.

This chain links TRBV7-9 with TRBJ2-1; TRBD1 agrees at 9 bases. Germline V lookup: CDR1 SEHNR, CDR2 FQNEAQ (reference sequence). The CDR3 runs to 15 residues. V lost 0 bases, J lost 4 bases, and 1 base stayed unmatched. Here the CDR3 DNA reads TGTGCCAGCAGCTTAGCACAGGGGGCGTACAATGAGCAGTTCTTC. Amino acids: CASSLAQGAYNEQFF.

The rearrangement joins TRBV27 to TRBJ2-7, with no clear D. This CDR3 has 14 amino acids. The V end was cut by 2 bases, the J end by 3 bases, with 11 bases between. Germline assignment: CDR1 MNHEY and CDR2 SMNVEV (reference sequence). The CDR3 loop is CASSLREGFYEQYF. Written as DNA, the CDR3 is TGTGCCAGCAGTTTAAGGGAAGGCTTCTACGAGCAGTACTTC.